The source of this T cell receptor beta chain is a study of Graves' ophthalmopathy and Graves' hyperthyroidism. Notes on the study in general: The model flagged ophthalmopathy progression at roughly 70% sensitivity and 72% to 80% specificity.

Patients newly diagnosed with hyperthyroidism, under 2 months' duration, were aged 18 to 65, the study reports. Uncontrolled infections, other autoimmune diseases, pregnancy or lactation barred patients from enrollment. Amplified material comprised TCR beta CDR3 regions derived from RNA transcripts. Scientists carried out first-round RT-PCR using HTBI primers and then a second-round multiplex PCR. TCRdb re-analysed the multiplex PCR reads in MiXCR, keeping a single row per CDR3 protein. The sample shows more than 1,000,000 distinct CDR3 sequences, approximately 35% of them seen only once. This clonotype was seen many times. Its antigen is as yet unknown. Sequencing was performed on peripheral blood or thyroid tissue (not recorded which). The clonotype originates from an adult man with Graves' hyperthyroidism.

The CDR3 nucleotides read TGCAGCGTTGCCGGGACAGGGGATTCACCCCTCCACTTT. This translates into CSVAGTGDSPLHF. The V call is TRBV29-1, the J call TRBJ1-6; 10 positions agree with TRBD1. Germline V CDR1 and CDR2: SQVTM, ANQGSEA. The CDR3 covers 13 residues. The J segment lost 8 bases and the V segment lost 4 bases, leaving 2 bases of the junction unmatched.